Below, one T cell receptor beta chain is given with its context. This sample is part of a study of T cell changes during pregnancy in multiple sclerosis. V was shortened by 3 bases and J by 4 bases, with 19 bases between the two germline ends. The germline V gene has CDR1 PRHDT and CDR2 FYEKMQ (reference sequence). The CDR3 length is 16 residues. Sequenced by immunoSEQ multiplex PCR; TCRdb stores in-frame clones only, minus some. The table lists about 86,000 clones, approximately 90% of them singletons. The chain employs TRBV13 and TRBJ2-7; maybe TRBD1 (5 bases). Sequenced material: peripheral blood, taken in the first trimester of pregnancy. This sequence was found in a female donor in good health, enrolled as a control in a pregnancy study. The CDR3 nucleotides are TGTGCCAGCAGCTTTTTCCCAGGGCAGCCTAATTACGAGCAGTACTTC. This encodes CASSFFPGQPNYEQYF. The full variable domain, in which reference TRBV13 and TRBJ2-7 provide the parts outside the CDR3, is AAGVIQSPRHLIKEKRETATLKCYPIPRHDTVYWYQQGPGQDPQFLISFYEKMQSDKGSIPDRFSAQQFSDYHSELNMSSLELGDSALYFCASSFFPGQPNYEQYFGPGTRLTVT.